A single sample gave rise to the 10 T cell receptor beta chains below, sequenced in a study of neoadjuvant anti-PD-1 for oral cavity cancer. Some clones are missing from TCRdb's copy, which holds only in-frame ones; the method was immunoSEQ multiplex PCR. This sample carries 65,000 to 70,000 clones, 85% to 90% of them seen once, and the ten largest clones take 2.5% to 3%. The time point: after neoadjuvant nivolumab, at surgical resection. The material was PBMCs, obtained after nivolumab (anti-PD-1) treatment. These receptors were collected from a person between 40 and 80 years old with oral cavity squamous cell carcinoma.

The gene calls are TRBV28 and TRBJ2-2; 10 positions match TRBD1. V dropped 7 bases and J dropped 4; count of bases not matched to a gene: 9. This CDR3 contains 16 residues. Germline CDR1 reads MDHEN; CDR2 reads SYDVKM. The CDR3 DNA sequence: TGTGCCAGCATGTCGCCGGGACAGGGGAGCACCGGGGAGCTGTTTTTT. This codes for CASMSPGQGSTGELFF.

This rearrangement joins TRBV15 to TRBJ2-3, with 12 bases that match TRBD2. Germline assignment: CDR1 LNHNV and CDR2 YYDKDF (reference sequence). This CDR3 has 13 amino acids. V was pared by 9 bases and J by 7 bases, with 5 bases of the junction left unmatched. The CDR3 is CATKLAGGHTQYF. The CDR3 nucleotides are TGTGCCACTAAACTAGCGGGGGGCCATACGCAGTATTTT. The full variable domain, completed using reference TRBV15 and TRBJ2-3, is DAMVIQNPRYQVTQFGKPVTLSCSQTLNHNVMYWYQQKSSQAPKLLFHYYDKDFNNEADTPDNFQSRRPNTSFCFLDIRSPGLGDTAMYLCATKLAGGHTQYFGPGTRLTVL.

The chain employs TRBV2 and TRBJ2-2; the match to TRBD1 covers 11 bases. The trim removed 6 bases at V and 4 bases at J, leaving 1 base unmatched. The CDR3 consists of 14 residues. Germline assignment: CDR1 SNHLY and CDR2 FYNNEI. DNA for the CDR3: TGTGCCAGCAGCGGACAGGGGGCCACCGGGGAGCTGTTTTTT. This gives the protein CASSGQGATGELFF.

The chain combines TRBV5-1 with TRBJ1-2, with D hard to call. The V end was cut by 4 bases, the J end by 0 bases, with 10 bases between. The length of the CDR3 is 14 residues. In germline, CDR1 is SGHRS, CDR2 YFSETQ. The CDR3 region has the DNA TGCGCCAGCAGCCCCACCACAGCTAACTATGGCTACACCTTC. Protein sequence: CASSPTTANYGYTF.

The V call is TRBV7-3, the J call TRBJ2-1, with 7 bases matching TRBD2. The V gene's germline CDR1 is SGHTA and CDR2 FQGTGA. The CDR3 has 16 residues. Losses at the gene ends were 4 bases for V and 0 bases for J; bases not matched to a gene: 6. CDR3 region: CASSSGGGSSYNEQFF. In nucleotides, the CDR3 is TGTGCCAGCAGCTCGGGAGGAGGTAGCTCCTACAATGAGCAGTTCTTC.

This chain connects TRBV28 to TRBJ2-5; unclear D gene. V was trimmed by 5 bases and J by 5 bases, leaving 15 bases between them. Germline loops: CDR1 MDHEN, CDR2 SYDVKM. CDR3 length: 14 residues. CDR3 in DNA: TGTGCCAGCAGTGCAGGCCAGCAAGGCGAGACCCAGTACTTC. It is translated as CASSAGQQGETQYF.

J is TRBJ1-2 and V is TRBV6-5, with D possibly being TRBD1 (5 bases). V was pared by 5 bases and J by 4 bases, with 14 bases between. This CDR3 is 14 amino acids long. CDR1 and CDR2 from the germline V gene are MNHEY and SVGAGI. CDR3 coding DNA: TGTGCCAGCAGTAAAAGGGGCCGACCCTATGGCTACACCTTC. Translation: CASSKRGRPYGYTF.

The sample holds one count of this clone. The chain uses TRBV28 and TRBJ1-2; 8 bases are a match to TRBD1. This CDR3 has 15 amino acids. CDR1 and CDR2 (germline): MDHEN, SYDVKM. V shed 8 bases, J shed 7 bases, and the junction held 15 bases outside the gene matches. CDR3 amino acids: CASVSTQGATRGYTF. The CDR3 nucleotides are TGTGCCAGCGTTTCGACCCAGGGGGCAACCCGTGGCTACACCTTC.

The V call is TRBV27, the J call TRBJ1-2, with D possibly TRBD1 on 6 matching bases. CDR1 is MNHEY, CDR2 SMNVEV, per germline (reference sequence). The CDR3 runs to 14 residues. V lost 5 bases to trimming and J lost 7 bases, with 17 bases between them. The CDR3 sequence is CASSPQTGLVGYTF. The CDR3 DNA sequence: TGTGCCAGCAGTCCACAAACAGGGTTAGTTGGCTACACCTTC.

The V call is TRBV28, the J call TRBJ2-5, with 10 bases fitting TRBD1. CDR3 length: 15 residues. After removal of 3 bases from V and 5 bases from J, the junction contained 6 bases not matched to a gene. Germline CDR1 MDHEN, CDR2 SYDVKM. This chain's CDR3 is CASSLYDRGHETQYF. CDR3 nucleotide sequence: TGTGCCAGCAGTTTGTATGACAGGGGGCACGAGACCCAGTACTTC.